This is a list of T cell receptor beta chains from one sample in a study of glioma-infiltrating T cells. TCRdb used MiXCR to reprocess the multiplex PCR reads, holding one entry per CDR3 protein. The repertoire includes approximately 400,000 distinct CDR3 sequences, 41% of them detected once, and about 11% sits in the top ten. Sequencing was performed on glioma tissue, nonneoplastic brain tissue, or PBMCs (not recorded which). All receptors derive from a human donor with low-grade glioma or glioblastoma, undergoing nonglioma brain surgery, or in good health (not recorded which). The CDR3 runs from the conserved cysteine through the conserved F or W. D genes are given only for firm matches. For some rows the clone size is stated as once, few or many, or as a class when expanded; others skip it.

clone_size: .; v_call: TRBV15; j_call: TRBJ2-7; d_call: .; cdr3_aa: CATSSQDRFYEQYF; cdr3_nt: TGTGCCACCAGCTCTCAAGACAGGTTCTACGAGCAGTACTTC
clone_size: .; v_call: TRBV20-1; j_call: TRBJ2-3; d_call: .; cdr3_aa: CSASLPDTDTQYF; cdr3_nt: TGCAGTGCTAGTCTGCCGGACACAGATACGCAGTATTTT
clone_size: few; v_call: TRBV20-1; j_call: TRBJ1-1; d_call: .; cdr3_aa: CSVEDRSSNTEAFF; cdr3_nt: TGCAGTGTAGAGGACAGATCCTCGAACACTGAAGCTTTCTTT
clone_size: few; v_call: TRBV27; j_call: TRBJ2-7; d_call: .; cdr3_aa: CASSFLTGWHEQYF; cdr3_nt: TGTGCCAGCAGTTTCCTGACCGGGTGGCACGAGCAGTACTTC
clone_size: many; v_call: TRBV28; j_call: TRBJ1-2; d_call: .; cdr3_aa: CASSVQVDGYTF; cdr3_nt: TGTGCCAGCAGTGTTCAGGTGGATGGCTACACCTTC
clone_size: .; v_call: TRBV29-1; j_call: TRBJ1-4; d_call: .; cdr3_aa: CSAGSVYGEKLFF; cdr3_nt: TGCAGCGCGGGGTCGGTGTATGGGGAAAAACTGTTTTTT
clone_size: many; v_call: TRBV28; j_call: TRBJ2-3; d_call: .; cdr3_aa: CASSSIGDTQYF; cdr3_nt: TGTGCCAGCAGTTCCATAGGAGATACGCAGTATTTT
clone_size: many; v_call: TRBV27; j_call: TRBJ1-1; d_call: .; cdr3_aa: CASSLFAVGRTEAFF; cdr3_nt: TGTGCCAGCAGTTTATTTGCGGTGGGACGCACTGAAGCTTTCTTT
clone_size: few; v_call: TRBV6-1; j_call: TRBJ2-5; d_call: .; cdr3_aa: CASSSLRQGGADTQYF; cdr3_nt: TGTGCCAGCAGTTCCCTGCGACAGGGAGGGGCTGATACCCAGTACTTC
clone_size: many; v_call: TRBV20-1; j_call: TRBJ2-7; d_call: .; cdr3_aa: CSATEGSSEQYF; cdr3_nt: TGCAGTGCTACCGAGGGGAGTTCCGAGCAGTACTTC
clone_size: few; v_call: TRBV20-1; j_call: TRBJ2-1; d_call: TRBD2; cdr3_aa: CSATEVAGAHGNNEQFF; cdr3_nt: TGCAGTGCTACTGAAGTAGCGGGAGCCCATGGGAACAATGAGCAGTTCTTC
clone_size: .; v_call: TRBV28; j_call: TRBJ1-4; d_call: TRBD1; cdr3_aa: CASITQGAGNEKLFF; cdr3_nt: TGTGCCAGCATAACACAGGGGGCCGGTAATGAAAAACTGTTTTTT
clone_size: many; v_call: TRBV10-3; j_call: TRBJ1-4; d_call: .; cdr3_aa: CAISDAGPHEKLFF; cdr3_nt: TGTGCCATCAGTGATGCAGGGCCTCATGAAAAACTGTTTTTT
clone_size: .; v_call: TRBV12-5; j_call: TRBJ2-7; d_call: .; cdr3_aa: CASGLGPTYEQYF; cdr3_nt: TGTGCTAGTGGACTGGGACCGACCTACGAGCAGTACTTC
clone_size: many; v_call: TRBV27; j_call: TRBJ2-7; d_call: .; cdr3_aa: CASSPNREGYEQYF; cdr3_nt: TGTGCCAGCAGTCCCAACAGGGAGGGATACGAGCAGTACTTC
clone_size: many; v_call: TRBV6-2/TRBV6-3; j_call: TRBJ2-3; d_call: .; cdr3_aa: CAIMGSMPDTQYF; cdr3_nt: TGTGCCATCATGGGCAGTATGCCAGATACGCAGTATTTT
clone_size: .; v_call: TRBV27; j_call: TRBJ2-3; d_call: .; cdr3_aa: CASRRGKDTQYF; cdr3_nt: TGTGCCAGCAGGAGGGGAAAAGATACGCAGTATTTT
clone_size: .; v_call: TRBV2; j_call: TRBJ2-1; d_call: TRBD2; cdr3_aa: CASSELATSGRQSEQFF; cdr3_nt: TGTGCCAGCAGTGAACTGGCGACTAGCGGGCGGCAATCTGAGCAGTTCTTC
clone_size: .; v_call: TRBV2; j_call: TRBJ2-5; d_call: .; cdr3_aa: CASSELTGSGETQYF; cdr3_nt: TGTGCCAGCAGTGAACTTACAGGTTCAGGGGAGACCCAGTACTTC
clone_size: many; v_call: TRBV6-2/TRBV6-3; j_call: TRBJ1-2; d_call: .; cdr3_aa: CASSYQQEDGYTF; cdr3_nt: TGTGCCAGCAGTTACCAACAGGAAGATGGCTACACCTTC
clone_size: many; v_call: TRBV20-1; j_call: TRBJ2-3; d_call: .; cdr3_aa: CSASGITADTQYF; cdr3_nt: TGCAGTGCTTCGGGGATAACCGCAGATACGCAGTATTTT
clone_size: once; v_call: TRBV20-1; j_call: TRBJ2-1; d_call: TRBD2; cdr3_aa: CNARDASGRSYNEQFF; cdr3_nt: TGCAATGCTAGAGATGCTAGCGGCCGCTCCTACAATGAGCAGTTCTTC
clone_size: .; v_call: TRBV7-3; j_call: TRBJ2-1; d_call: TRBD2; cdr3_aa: CASSLLAGGGEQFF; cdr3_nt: TGTGCCAGCAGCTTGTTAGCGGGAGGAGGAGAGCAGTTCTTC
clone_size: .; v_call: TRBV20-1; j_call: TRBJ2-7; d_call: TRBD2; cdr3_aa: CSARTSGSEQYF; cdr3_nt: TGCAGTGCTAGGACTAGCGGGAGCGAGCAGTACTTC
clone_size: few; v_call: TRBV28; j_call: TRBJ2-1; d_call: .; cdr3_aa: CASSLEVGANEQFF; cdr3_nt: TGTGCCAGCAGTTTAGAGGTAGGGGCCAATGAGCAGTTCTTC
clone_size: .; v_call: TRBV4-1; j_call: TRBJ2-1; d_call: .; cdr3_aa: CASSQESEAYNEQFF; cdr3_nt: TGCGCCAGCAGCCAAGAGAGCGAGGCCTACAATGAGCAGTTCTTC
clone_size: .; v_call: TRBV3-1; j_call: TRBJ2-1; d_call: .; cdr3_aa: CASSGAPTEQFF; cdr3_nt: TGTGCCAGCAGTGGGGCGCCCACAGAGCAGTTCTTC
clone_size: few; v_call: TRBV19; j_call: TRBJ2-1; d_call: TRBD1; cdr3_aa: CASSSTGGVQFF; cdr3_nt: TGTGCCAGTAGTTCGACAGGGGGTGTGCAGTTCTTC
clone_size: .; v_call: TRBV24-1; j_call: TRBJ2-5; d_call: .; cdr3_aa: CATSQGWGIEETQYF; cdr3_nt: TGTGCCACCAGCCAGGGGTGGGGAATCGAAGAGACCCAGTACTTC
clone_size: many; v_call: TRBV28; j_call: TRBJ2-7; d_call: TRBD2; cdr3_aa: CASSLRRGSYEQYF; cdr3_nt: TGTGCCAGCAGTTTAAGGCGGGGGTCCTACGAGCAGTACTTC
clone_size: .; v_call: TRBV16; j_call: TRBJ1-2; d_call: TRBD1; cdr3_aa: CASSHSSGTGAYYGYTF; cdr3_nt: TGTGCCAGCAGCCATTCGTCCGGGACAGGGGCCTACTATGGCTACACCTTC
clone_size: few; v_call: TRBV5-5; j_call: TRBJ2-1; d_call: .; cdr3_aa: CASSLLRTDFYNEQFF; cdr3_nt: TGTGCCAGCAGCTTGCTCCGGACAGATTTCTACAATGAGCAGTTCTTC
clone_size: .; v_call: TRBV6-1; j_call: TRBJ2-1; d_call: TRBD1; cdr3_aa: CASIRPRDRGSTYNEQFF; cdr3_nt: TGTGCCAGCATCAGACCCAGGGACAGGGGGTCTACCTACAATGAGCAGTTCTTC
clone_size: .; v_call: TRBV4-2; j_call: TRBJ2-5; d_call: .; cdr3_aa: CASSQDSGRETQYF; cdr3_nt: TGTGCCAGCAGCCAAGATTCAGGGAGAGAGACCCAGTACTTC
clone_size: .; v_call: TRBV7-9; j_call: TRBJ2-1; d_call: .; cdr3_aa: CASSPTPSGQYNEQFF; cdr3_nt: TGTGCCAGCAGCCCCACCCCAAGCGGGCAATACAATGAGCAGTTCTTC
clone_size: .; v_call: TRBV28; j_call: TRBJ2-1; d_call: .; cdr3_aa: CASIRAGLVFF; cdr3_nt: TGTGCCAGCATCAGGGCCGGCTTGGTGTTTTTC
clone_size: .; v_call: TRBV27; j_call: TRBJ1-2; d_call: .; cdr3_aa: CASGLNSGQRNGYTF; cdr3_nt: TGTGCCAGCGGTTTAAACTCTGGACAGAGGAATGGCTACACCTTC
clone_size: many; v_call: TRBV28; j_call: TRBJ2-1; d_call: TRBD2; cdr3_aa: CASSSPRTSVYNEQFF; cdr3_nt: TGTGCCAGCAGTTCGCCCCGGACTAGCGTCTACAATGAGCAGTTCTTC
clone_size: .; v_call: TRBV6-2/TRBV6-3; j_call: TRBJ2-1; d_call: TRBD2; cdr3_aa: CASSLGLAGHNKQFF; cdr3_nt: TGTGCCAGCAGTTTAGGACTAGCGGGACACAATAAGCAGTTCTTC
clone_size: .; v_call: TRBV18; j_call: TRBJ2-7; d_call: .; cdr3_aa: CASSRQPEAYEQYF; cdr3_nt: TGTGCCAGCTCACGACAGCCAGAGGCCTACGAGCAGTACTTC
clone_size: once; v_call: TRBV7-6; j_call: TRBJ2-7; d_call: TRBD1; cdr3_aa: CASSQPPGQGYEQYF; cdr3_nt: TGTGCCAGCAGCCAGCCCCCGGGACAGGGCTACGAGCAGTACTTC
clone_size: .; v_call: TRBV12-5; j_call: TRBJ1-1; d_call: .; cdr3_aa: CASGGPSTEAFF; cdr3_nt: TGTGCTAGTGGTGGTCCCTCCACTGAAGCTTTCTTT
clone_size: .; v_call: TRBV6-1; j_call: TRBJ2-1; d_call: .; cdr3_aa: CASKLVNEQFF; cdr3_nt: TGTGCCAGCAAATTAGTGAATGAGCAGTTCTTC
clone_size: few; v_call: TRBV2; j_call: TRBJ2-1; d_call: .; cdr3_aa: CASSEGTAWDGEQFF; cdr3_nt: TGTGCCAGCAGTGAAGGGACAGCGTGGGACGGTGAGCAGTTCTTC
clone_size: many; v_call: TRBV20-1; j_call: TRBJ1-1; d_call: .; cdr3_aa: CSAPATYTEAFF; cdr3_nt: TGCAGTGCCCCCGCGACATACACTGAAGCTTTCTTT
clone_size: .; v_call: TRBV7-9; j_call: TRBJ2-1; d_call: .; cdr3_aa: CASCRENNEQFF; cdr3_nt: TGTGCCAGCTGTCGGGAAAACAATGAGCAGTTCTTC
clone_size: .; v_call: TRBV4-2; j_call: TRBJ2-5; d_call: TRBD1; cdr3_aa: CASSQAGTGGDQETQYF; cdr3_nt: TGTGCCAGCAGCCAAGCCGGGACAGGGGGCGACCAAGAGACCCAGTACTTC
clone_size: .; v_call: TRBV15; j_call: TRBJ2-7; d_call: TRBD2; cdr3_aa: CATSASGRTSSYEQYF; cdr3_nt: TGTGCCACCAGCGCTAGCGGGAGGACCAGCTCCTACGAGCAGTACTTC
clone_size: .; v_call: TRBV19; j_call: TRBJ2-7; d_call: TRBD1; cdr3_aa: CASSIGDRAYEQYF; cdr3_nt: TGTGCCAGTAGTATTGGGGACAGGGCCTACGAGCAGTACTTC
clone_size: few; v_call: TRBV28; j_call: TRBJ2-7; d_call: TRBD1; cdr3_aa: CASSLIPGQGYEQYF; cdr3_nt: TGTGCCAGCAGTTTGATTCCGGGACAGGGCTACGAGCAGTACTTC
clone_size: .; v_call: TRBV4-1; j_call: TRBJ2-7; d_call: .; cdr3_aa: CASSPGVQRGEQYF; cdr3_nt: TGCGCCAGCAGCCCAGGGGTGCAGCGGGGCGAGCAGTACTTC
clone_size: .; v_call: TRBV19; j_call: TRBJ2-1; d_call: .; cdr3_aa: CASSMVASSYNEQFF; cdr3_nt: TGTGCCAGTAGTATGGTAGCAAGCTCCTACAATGAGCAGTTCTTC
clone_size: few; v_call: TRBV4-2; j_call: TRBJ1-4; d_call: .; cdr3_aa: CASSQERLSNEKLFF; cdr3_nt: TGTGCCAGCAGCCAAGAACGGTTGTCTAATGAAAAACTGTTTTTT
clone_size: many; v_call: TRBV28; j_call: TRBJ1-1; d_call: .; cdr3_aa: CASSFIDRNTEAFF; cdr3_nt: TGTGCCAGCAGTTTTATTGACAGAAACACTGAAGCTTTCTTT
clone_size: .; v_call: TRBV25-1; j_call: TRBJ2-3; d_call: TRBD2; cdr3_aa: CATRQTSTDTKYF; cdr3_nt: TGTGCCACCCGGCAGACTAGCACAGATACGAAGTATTTT
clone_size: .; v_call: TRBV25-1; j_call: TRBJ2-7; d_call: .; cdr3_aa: CASSKEAGFHEQYF; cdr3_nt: TGTGCCAGCAGTAAGGAAGCAGGGTTCCACGAGCAGTACTTC
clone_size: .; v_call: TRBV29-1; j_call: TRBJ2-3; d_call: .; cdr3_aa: CSVEVGQSTDTQYF; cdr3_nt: TGCAGCGTTGAGGTCGGGCAAAGCACAGATACGCAGTATTTT
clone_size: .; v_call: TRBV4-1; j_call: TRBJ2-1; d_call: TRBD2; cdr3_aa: CASSPGLAGNNEQFF; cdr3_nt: TGCGCCAGCAGCCCGGGACTAGCGGGAAACAATGAGCAGTTCTTC